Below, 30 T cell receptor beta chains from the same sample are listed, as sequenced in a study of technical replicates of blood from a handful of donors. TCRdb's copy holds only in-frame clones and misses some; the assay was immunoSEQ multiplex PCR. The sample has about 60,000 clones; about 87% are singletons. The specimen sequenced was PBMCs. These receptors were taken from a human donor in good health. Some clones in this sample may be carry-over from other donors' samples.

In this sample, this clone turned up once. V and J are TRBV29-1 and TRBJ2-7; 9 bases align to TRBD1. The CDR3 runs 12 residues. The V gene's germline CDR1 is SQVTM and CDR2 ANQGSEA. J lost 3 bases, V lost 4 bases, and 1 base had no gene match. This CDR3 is CSVVTGGYEQYF. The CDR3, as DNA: TGCAGCGTTGTGACAGGGGGCTACGAGCAGTACTTC.

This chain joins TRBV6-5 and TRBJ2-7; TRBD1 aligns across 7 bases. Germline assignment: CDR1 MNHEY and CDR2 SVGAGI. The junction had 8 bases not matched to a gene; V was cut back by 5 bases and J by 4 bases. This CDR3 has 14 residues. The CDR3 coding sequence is TGTGCCAGCAGTCCTGACAGGGACATTTACGAGCAGTACTTC. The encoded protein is CASSPDRDIYEQYF.

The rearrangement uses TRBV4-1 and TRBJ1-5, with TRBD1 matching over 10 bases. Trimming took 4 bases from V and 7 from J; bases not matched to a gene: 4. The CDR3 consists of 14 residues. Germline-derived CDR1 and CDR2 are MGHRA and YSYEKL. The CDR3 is CASSRGTGVQPQHF. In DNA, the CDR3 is TGCGCCAGCAGCCGCGGGACAGGGGTCCAGCCCCAGCATTTT.

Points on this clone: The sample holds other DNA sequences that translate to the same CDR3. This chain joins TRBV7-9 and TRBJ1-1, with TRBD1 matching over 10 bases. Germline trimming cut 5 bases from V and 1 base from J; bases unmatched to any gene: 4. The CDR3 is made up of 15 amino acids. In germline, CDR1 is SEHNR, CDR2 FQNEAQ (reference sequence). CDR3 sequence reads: CASSPGQGENTEAFF. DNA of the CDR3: TGTGCCAGCAGCCCAGGACAGGGGGAGAACACTGAAGCTTTCTTT.

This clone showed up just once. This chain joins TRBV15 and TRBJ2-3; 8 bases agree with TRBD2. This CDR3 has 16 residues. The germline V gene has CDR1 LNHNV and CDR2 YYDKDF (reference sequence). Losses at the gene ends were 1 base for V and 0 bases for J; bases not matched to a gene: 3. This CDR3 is CATSRGRGGSTDTQYF. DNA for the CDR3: TGTGCCACCAGCAGAGGACGGGGGGGGAGCACAGATACGCAGTATTTT. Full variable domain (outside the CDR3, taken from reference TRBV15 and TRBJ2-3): DAMVIQNPRYQVTQFGKPVTLSCSQTLNHNVMYWYQQKSSQAPKLLFHYYDKDFNNEADTPDNFQSRRPNTSFCFLDIRSPGLGDTAMYLCATSRGRGGSTDTQYFGPGTRLTVL.

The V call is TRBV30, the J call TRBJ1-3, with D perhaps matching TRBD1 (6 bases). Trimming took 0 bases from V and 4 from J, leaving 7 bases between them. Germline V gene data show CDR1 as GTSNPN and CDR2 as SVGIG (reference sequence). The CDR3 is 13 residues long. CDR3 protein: CAWSVRGGNTIYF. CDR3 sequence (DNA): TGTGCCTGGAGTGTGAGGGGGGGAAACACCATATATTTT.

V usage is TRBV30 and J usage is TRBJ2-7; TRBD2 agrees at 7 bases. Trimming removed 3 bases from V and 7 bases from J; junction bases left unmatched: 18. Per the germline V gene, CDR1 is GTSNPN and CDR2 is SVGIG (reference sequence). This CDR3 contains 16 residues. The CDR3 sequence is CAWSKGWGRASGEQYF. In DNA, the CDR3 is TGTGCCTGGAGCAAGGGGTGGGGGAGGGCGTCAGGTGAGCAGTACTTC.

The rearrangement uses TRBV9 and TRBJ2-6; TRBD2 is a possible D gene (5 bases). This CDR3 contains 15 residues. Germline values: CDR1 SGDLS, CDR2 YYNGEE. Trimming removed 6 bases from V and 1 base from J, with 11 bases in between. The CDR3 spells CASTLGLSGANVLTF. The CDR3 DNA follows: TGTGCCAGCACCCTAGGACTTTCTGGGGCCAACGTCCTGACTTTC.

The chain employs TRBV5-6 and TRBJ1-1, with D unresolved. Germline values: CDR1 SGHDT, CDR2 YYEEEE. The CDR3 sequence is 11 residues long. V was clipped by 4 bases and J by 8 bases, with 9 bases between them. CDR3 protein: CASSNGIEAFF. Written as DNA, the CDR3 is TGTGCCAGCAGCAACGGGATAGAAGCTTTCTTT.

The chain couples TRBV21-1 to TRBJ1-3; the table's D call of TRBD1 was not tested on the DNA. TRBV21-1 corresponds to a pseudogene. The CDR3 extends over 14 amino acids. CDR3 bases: TGTGCCAGCAGCGGACACAGGGTGGCGTACACCATATATTTT. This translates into CASSGHRVAYTIYF.

The CDR3 nucleotides read TGCGCCACTACTAGCGGGGGGCCTCTAGATACGCAGTATTTT. It encodes CATTSGGPLDTQYF. The rearrangement joins TRBV5-1 to TRBJ2-3; 12 bases are shared with TRBD2. Germline CDR1 and CDR2: SGHRS and YFSETQ. Trimming took 9 bases from V and 5 from J; bases not matched to a gene: 7. The CDR3 contains 14 residues.

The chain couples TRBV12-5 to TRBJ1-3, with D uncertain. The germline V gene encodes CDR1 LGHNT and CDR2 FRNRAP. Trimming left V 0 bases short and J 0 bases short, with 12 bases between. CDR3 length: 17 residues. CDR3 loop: CASGLVPQAPSGNTIYF. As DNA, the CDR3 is TGTGCTAGTGGTTTGGTGCCTCAAGCCCCCTCTGGAAACACCATATATTTT.

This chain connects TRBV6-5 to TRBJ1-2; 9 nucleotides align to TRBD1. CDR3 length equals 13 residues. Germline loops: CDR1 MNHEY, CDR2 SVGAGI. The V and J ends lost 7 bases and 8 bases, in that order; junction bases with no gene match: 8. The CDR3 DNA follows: TGTGCCAGCACTAAACAGGGGGCTGGCGGCTACACCTTC. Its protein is CASTKQGAGGYTF.

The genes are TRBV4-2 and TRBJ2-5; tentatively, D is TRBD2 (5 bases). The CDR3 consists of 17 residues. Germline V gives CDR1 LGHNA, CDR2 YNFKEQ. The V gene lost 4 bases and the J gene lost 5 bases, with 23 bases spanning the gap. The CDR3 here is CASSRENGGPGAETQYF. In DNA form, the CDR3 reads TGTGCCAGCAGCCGCGAAAACGGAGGTCCGGGCGCGGAGACCCAGTACTTC.

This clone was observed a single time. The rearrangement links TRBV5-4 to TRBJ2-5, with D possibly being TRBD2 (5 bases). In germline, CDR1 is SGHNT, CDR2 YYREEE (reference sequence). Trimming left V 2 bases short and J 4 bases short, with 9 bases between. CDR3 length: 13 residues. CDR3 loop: CASSFASRETQYF. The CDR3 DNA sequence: TGTGCCAGCAGCTTCGCTAGCCGAGAGACCCAGTACTTC.

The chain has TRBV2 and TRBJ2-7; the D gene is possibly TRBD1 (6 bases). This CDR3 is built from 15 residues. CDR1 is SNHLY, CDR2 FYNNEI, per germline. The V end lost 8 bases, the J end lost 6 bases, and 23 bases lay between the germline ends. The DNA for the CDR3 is TGTGCCAGCCTTTCGCGCTACAGGGTGATTCGCGAGCAGTACTTC. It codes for CASLSRYRVIREQYF. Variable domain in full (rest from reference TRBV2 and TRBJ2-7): EPEVTQTPSHQVTQMGQEVILRCVPISNHLYFYWYRQILGQKVEFLVSFYNNEISEKSEIFDDQFSVERPDGSNFTLKIRSTKLEDSAMYFCASLSRYRVIREQYFGPGTRLTVT.

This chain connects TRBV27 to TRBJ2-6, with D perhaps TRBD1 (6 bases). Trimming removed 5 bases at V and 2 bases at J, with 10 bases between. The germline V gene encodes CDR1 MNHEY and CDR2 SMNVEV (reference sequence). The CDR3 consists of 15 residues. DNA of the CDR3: TGTGCCAGCAGTGTACAGGGTGCTGGGGCCAACGTCCTGACTTTC. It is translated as CASSVQGAGANVLTF.

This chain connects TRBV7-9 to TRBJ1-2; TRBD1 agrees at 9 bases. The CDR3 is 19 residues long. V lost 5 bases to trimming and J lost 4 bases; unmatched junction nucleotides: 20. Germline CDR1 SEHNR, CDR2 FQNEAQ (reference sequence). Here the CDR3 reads CASSPPAVVPGQGSYGYTF. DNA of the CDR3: TGTGCCAGCAGCCCCCCTGCGGTTGTACCGGGACAGGGTTCCTATGGCTACACCTTC.

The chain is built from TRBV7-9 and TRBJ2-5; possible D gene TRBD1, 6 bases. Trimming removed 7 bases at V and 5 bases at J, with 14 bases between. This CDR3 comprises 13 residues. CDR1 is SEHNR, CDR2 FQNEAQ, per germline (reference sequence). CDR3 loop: CASKGPQGETQYF. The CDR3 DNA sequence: TGTGCCAGCAAGGGACCCCAGGGGGAGACCCAGTACTTC.

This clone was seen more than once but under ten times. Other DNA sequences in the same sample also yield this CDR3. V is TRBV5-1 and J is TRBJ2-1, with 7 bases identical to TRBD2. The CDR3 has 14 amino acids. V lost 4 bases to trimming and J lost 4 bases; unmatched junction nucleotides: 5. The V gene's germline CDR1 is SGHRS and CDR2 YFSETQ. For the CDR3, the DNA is TGCGCCAGCAGCGGAAGCGGGGCATACAATGAGCAGTTCTTC. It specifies CASSGSGAYNEQFF. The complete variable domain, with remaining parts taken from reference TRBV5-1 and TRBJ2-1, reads KAGVTQTPRYLIKTRGQQVTLSCSPISGHRSVSWYQQTPGQGLQFLFEYFSETQRNKGNFPGRFSGRQFSNSRSEMNVSTLELGDSALYLCASSGSGAYNEQFFGPGTRLTVL.

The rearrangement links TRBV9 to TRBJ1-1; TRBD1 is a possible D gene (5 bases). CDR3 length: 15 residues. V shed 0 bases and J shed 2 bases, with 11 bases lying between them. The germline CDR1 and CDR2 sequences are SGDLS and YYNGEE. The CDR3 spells CASSVGQGINTEAFF. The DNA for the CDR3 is TGTGCCAGCAGCGTAGGTCAGGGTATAAACACTGAAGCTTTCTTT.

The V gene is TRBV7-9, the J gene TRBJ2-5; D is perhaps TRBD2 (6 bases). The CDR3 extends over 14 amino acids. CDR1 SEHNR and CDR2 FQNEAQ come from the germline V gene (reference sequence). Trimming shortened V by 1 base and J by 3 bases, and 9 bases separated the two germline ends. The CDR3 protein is CASSLGGTKETQYF. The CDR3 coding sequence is TGTGCCAGCAGCTTAGGCGGGACCAAAGAGACCCAGTACTTC.

The DNA for the CDR3 is TGTGCCAGCAGCCCGCGACTCATCTCTGGAAACACCATATATTTT. It yields the protein CASSPRLISGNTIYF. The genes are TRBV9 and TRBJ1-3; D not resolved. In germline, CDR1 is SGDLS, CDR2 YYNGEE. This CDR3 is built from 15 residues. The V and J ends lost 4 bases and 0 bases respectively, with 11 bases between them.

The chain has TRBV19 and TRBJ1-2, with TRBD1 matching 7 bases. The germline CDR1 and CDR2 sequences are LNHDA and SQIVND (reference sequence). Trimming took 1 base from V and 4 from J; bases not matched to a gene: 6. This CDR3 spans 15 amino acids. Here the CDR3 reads CASSIARDRLYGYTF. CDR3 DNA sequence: TGTGCCAGTAGTATAGCCCGGGACAGACTCTATGGCTACACCTTC. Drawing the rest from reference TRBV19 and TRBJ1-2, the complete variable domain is DGGITQSPKYLFRKEGQNVTLSCEQNLNHDAMYWYRQDPGQGLRLIYYSQIVNDFQKGDIAEGYSVSREKKESFPLTVTSAQKNPTAFYLCASSIARDRLYGYTFGSGTRLTVV.

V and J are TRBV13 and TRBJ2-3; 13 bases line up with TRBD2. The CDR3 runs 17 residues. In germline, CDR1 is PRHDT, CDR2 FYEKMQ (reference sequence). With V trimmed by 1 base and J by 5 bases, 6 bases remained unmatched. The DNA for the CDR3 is TGTGCCAGCAGCTTAGTCGATACTAGCGGGAGGGGAGATACGCAGTATTTT. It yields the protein CASSLVDTSGRGDTQYF.

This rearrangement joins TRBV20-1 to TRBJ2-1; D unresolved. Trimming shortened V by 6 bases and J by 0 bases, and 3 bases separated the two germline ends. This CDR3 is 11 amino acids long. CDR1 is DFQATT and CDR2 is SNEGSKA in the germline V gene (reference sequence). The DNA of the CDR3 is TGCAGTGCCAGCTCCTACAATGAGCAGTTCTTC. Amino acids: CSASSYNEQFF.

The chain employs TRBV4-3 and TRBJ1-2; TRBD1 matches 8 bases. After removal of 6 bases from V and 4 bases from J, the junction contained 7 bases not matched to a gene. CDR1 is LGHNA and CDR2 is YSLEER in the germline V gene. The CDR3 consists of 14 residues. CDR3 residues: CASSNTQGAYGYTF. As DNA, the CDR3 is TGCGCCAGCAGTAACACTCAGGGGGCCTATGGCTACACCTTC.

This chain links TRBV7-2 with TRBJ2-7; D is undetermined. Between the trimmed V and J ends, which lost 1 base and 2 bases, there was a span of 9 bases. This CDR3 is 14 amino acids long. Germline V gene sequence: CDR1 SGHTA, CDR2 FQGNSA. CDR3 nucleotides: TGTGCCAGCAGCTTAGGTGGAGCTACCTACGAGCAGTACTTC. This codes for CASSLGGATYEQYF.

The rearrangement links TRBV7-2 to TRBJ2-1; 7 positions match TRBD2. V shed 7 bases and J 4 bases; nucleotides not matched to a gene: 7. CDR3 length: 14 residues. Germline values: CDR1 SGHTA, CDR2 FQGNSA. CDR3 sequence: CASKRDYLYNEQFF. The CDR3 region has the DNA TGTGCCAGCAAACGGGACTACCTATACAATGAGCAGTTCTTC.

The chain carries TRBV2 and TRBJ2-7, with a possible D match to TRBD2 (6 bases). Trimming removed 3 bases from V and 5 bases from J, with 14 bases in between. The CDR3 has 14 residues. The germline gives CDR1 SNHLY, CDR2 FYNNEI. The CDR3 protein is CASSDRGGGNEQYF. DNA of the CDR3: TGTGCCAGCAGTGATCGGGGCGGCGGGAACGAGCAGTACTTC. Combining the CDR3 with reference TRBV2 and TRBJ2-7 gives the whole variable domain EPEVTQTPSHQVTQMGQEVILRCVPISNHLYFYWYRQILGQKVEFLVSFYNNEISEKSEIFDDQFSVERPDGSNFTLKIRSTKLEDSAMYFCASSDRGGGNEQYFGPGTRLTVT.